In its sample, the clone carrying this T cell receptor beta chain was seen a few times. Its antigen is unknown. The data derive from a study of regulatory T cells in long-lasting Graves disease. Study-wide findings and caveats: Small sample size may have lowered accuracy. TRBV28, TRBJ1-2 and TRBJ2-5 were segments that persistent disease favored.

Time point defined: persistent/refractory GD, antithyroid drugs over 5 years with positive TRAb. PBMC-derived RNA was used for the TCR library. Combining iRepertoire HTBI primers with Arm-PCR of CDR3 regions, the authors built TCR beta libraries. From the multiplex PCR reads, TCRdb called clonotypes with MiXCR, one entry per CDR3 protein. The sample records over 350,000 distinct CDR3 sequences, less than 25% being singletons. Germline CDR1 is DFQATT and CDR2 is SNEGSKA (reference sequence). This CDR3 region has 13 residues. Between the trimmed V and J ends, which lost 1 base and 4 bases, there was a span of 10 bases.

The sequenced sample was peripheral blood mononuclear cells (PBMCs), obtained when the disease was refractory, from a patient treated with antithyroid drugs. This chain joins TRBV20-1 and TRBJ2-5; no definite D call. The clonotype comes from a female donor with Graves disease. The CDR3 DNA sequence: TGCAGTGCTAGAGCTCCCCCTGGAGAGACCCAGTACTTC. Amino acid sequence: CSARAPPGETQYF.